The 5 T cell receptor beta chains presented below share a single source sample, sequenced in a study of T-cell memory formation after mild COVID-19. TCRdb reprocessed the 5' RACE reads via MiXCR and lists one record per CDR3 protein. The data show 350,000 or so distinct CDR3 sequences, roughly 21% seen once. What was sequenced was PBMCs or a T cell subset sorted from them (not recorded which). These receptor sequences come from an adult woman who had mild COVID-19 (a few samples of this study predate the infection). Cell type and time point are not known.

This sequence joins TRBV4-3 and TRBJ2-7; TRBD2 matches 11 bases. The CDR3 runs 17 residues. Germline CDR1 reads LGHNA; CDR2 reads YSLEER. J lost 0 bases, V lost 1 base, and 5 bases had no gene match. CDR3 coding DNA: TGCGCCAGCAGCCAAGCCTCCGGGACTAGCGGCTCCTACGAGCAGTACTTC. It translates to CASSQASGTSGSYEQYF.

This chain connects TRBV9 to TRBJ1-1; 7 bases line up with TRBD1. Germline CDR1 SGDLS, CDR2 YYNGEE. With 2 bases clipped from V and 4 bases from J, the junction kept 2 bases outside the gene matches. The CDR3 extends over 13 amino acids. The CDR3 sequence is CASSVEGATEAFF. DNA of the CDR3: TGTGCCAGCAGCGTGGAGGGGGCCACTGAAGCTTTCTTT.

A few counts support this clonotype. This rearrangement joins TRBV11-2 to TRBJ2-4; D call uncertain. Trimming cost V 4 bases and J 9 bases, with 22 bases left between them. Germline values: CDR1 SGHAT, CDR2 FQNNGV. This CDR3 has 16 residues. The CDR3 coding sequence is TGTGCCAGCAGCTCTCATGCCCATAGGGTGGAAGTCATTCAGTACTTC. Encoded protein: CASSSHAHRVEVIQYF.

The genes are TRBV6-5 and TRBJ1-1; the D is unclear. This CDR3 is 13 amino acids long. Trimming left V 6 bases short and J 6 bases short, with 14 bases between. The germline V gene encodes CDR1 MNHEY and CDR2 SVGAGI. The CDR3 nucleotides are TGTGCCAGCAGCGTCAGCTATGGGCCTGAAGCTTTCTTT. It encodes CASSVSYGPEAFF.

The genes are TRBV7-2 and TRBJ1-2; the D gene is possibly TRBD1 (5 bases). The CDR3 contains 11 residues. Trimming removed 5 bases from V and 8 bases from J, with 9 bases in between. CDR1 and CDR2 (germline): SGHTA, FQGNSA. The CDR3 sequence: CASSIDRGYTF. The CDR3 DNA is TGTGCCAGCAGCATAGACAGAGGCTACACCTTC. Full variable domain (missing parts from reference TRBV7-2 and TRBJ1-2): GAGVSQSPSNKVTEKGKDVELRCDPISGHTALYWYRQSLGQGLEFLIYFQGNSAPDKSGLPSDRFSAERTGGSVSTLTIQRTQQEDSAVYLCASSIDRGYTFGSGTRLTVV.